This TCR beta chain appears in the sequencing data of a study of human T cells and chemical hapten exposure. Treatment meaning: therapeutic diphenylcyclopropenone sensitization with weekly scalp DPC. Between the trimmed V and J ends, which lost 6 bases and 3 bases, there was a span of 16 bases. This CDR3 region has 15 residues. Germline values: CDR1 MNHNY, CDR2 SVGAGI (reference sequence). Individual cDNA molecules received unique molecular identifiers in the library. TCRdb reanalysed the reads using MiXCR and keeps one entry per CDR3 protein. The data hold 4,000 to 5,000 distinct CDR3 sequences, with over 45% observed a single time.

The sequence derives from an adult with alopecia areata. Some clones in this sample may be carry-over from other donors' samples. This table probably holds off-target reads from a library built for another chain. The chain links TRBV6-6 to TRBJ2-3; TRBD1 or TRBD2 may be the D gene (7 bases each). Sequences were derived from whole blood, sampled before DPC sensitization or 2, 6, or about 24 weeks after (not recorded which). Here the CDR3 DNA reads TGTGCCAGCAGCCAGGGGGGGCGAAGGACAGATACGCAGTATTTT. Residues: CASSQGGRRTDTQYF.